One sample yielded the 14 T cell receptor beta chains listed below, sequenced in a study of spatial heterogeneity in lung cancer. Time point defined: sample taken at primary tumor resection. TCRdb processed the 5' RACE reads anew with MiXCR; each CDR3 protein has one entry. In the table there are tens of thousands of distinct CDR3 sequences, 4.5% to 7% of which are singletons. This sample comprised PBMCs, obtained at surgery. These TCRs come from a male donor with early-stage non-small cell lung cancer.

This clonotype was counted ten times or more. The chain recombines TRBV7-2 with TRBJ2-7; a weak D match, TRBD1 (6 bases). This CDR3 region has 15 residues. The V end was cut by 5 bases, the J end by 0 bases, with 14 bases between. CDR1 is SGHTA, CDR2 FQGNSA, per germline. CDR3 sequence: CASSTTEGVSYEQYF. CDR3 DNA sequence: TGTGCCAGCAGCACGACAGAGGGGGTCTCCTACGAGCAGTACTTC.

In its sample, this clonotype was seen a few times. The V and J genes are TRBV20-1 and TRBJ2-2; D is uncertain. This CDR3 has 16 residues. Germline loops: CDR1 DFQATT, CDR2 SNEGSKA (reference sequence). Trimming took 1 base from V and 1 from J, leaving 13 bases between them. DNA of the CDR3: TGCAGTGCTAGAGCGCTGGGAAAGGGGAACACCGGGGAGCTGTTTTTT. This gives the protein CSARALGKGNTGELFF.

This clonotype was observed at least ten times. The CDR3 loop reads CAISLTSGVGETQYF. CDR3 DNA: TGTGCCATCAGCCTGACTAGCGGGGTGGGGGAGACCCAGTACTTC. The chain carries TRBV10-3 and TRBJ2-5; 11 bases align to TRBD2. The CDR3 contains 15 residues. Germline V gene data show CDR1 as ENHRY and CDR2 as SYGVKD. The junction had 8 bases not matched to a gene; V was cut back by 6 bases and J by 5 bases.

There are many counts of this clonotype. The CDR3 DNA follows: TGTGCCAGCAGCTTGGCGGGTCCTTTTCCCGGGGCTTTCTTT. This gives the protein CASSLAGPFPGAFF. This chain uses TRBV7-8 with TRBJ1-1; no clear D gene. In germline, CDR1 is SGHVS, CDR2 FQNEAQ. The CDR3 consists of 14 residues. V lost 3 bases and J 11 bases, leaving 19 bases between the germline ends.

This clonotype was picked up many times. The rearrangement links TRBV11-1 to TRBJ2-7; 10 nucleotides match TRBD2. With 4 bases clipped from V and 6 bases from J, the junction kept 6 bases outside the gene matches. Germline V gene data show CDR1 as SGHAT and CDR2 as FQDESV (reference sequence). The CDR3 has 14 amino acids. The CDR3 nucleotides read TGTGCCAGCAGCTCGCTAGCGGGAGTCAGCGAGCAGTACTTC. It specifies CASSSLAGVSEQYF.

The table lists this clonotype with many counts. The CDR3 spells CASSSRPGQGAFFYYEQYF. CDR3 nucleotide sequence: TGTGCCAGCAGCTCAAGACCGGGACAGGGGGCTTTTTTCTACTACGAGCAGTACTTC. The V and J genes are TRBV5-5 and TRBJ2-7; 12 positions match TRBD1. Trimming removed 3 bases from V and 3 bases from J; junction bases left unmatched: 16. CDR3 length: 19 amino acids. Germline V lookup: CDR1 SGHKS, CDR2 YYEKEE (reference sequence).

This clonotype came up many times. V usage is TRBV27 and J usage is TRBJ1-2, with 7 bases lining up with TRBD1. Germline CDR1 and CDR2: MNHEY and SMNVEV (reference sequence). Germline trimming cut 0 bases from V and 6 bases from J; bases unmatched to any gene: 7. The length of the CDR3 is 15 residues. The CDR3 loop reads CASSLSEGALDGYTF. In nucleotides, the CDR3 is TGTGCCAGCAGTTTATCAGAGGGGGCCCTCGATGGCTACACCTTC.

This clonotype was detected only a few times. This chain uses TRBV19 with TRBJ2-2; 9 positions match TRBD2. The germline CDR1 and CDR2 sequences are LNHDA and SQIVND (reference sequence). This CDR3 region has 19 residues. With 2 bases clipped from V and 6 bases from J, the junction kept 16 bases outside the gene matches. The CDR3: CASSIRSGGRQRLAGELFF. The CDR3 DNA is TGTGCCAGTAGTATACGAAGCGGGGGGAGACAAAGGCTCGCCGGGGAGCTGTTTTTT.

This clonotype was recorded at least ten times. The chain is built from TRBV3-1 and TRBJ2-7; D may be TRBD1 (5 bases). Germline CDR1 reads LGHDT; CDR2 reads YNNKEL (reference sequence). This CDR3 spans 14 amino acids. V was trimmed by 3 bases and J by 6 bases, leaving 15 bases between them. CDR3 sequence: CASSHRQGKGEQYF. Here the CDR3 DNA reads TGTGCCAGCAGCCACCGTCAGGGTAAGGGCGAGCAGTACTTC.

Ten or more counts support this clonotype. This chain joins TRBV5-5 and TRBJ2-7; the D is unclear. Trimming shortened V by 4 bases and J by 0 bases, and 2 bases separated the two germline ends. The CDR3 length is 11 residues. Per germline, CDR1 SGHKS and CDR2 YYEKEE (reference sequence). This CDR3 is CASSRSYEQYF. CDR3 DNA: TGTGCCAGCAGCCGCTCCTACGAGCAGTACTTC.

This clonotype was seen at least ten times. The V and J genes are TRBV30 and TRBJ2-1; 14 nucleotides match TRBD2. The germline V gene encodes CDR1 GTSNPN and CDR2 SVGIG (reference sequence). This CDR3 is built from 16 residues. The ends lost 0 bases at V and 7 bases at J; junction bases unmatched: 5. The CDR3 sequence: CAWSVQGLAGVNEQFF. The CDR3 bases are TGTGCCTGGAGTGTACAGGGACTAGCGGGAGTGAATGAGCAGTTCTTC.

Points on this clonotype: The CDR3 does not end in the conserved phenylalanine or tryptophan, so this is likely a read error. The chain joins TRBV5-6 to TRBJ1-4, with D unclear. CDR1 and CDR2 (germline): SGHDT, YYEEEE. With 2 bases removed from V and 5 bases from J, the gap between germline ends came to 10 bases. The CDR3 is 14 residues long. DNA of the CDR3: TGTGCCAGCAGCTTCGGGCAACCCAATGAAAAACTGTTTCTT. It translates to CASSFGQPNEKLFL.

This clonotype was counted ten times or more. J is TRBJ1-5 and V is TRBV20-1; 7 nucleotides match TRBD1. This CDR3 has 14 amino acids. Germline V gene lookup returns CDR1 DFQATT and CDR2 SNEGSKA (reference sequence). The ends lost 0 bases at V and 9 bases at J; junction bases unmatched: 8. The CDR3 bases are TGCAGTGCTAGAGATAGGGGGCTCAACGGGCCCCAGCATTTT. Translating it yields CSARDRGLNGPQHF.

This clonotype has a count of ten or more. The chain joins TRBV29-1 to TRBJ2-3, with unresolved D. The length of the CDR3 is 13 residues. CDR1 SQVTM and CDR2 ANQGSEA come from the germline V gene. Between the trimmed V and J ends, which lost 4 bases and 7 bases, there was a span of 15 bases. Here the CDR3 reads CSVADRYLHTQYF. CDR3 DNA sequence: TGCAGCGTTGCGGATCGCTACCTACATACGCAGTATTTT.